What follows describes a single T cell receptor (beta chain). Followed over time, Seattle patients had been enrolled while infection was active. This specimen belongs to a study of blood T cell repertoires in COVID-19. V was clipped by 4 bases and J by 3 bases; unmatched bases: 8. Per the germline V gene, CDR1 is SQVTM and CDR2 is ANQGSEA. The CDR3 extends over 14 amino acids. Libraries were prepared by immunoSEQ multiplex PCR; TCRdb keeps only in-frame clonotypes and omits some of them. Of under 250,000 clones in the sample, 65% to 90% were seen once. The TCR sequence derives from a woman in her sixties or seventies with COVID-19, enrolled during active disease. The sample comprised peripheral blood. This chain links TRBV29-1 with TRBJ2-5, with TRBD2 matching over 7 bases. The CDR3 is CSVAPGLTKETQYF. In nucleotides, the CDR3 is TGCAGCGTTGCGCCGGGACTAACAAAAGAGACCCAGTACTTC.